This T cell receptor (beta chain) was sequenced during a study of T cell repertoires in cytomegalovirus infection. Whole-study findings and limits: CMV-specific TCR beta clonotypes restricted by HLA-C were the ones dominating the ex vivo response. Identification of carriers of CMV plus the relevant HLA was performed using cumulative public TCR beta family frequency.

MiXCR was run by TCRdb on the reads, yielding one entry per CDR3 protein. This sample has roughly 310,000 distinct CDR3 sequences, with approximately 32% found just once. Germline values: CDR1 SEHNR, CDR2 FQNEAQ (reference sequence). J gave up 7 bases and V 5 bases, and 4 bases lay outside the gene matches. The CDR3 loop spans 15 amino acids. This clonotype was observed a handful of times. Antigen specificity is unknown. The clonotype originates from a human donor in good health (CMV status not recorded). Some clones in this sample may be carry-over from other donors' samples. The chain carries TRBV7-9 and TRBJ2-1, with 14 bases lining up with TRBD2. The sample consisted of cultured PBMCs, taken from culture after CMV antigen stimulation. CDR3: CASSPRLAGGNEQFF. The CDR3 DNA sequence: TGTGCCAGCAGCCCACGACTAGCGGGGGGGAATGAGCAGTTCTTC.